This T cell receptor beta chain was sequenced for a study of shared clonotypes between healthy human individuals. For the study at large: Per donor, three plates held CD4 naive cells, three held CD4 memory, two held CD8 naive and one held CD8 memory.

It was CD45RO-negative cells, positively selected for CCR7, that made up naive CD8 cells, with terminally differentiated effector memory CD45RA+ cells excluded. The ends lost 4 bases at V and 4 bases at J; junction bases unmatched: 5. Germline V gene sequence: CDR1 LGHNA, CDR2 YNFKEQ. This CDR3 spans 15 amino acids. Sequenced by immunoSEQ multiplex PCR; TCRdb stores in-frame clones only, minus some. The sample shows about 2.1 million clones, about 93% of them seen only once. What was sequenced was naive CD8+ T cells from PBMCs. This receptor was identified in a man aged 18 to 30 in good health. Some clones in this sample may be carry-over from other donors' samples. J is TRBJ2-1 and V is TRBV4-2, with 9 positions matching TRBD2. CDR3 coding DNA: TGTGCCAGCAGCCCCACTAGCGGGCAATACAATGAGCAGTTCTTC. The encoded protein is CASSPTSGQYNEQFF.